One T cell receptor (beta chain) is described in this entry. Clones were sequenced by immunoSEQ multiplex PCR, and TCRdb holds only the in-frame ones, with some missing. The repertoire has approximately 220,000 clones, 85% to 95% of them found once; the top ten carry approximately 1%. This CDR3 comprises 15 residues. Germline CDR1 and CDR2: ENHRY and SYGVKD. Trimming removed 6 bases from V and 1 base from J; junction bases left unmatched: 5. The source of the sample is a study of T cell responses to AZD1222 COVID-19 vaccine. The rearrangement uses TRBV10-3 and TRBJ1-1; 10 bases are a match to TRBD1. The sample in question was peripheral blood, obtained on day 0 of MenACWY control vaccination. This receptor was identified in an adult in good health. CDR3 sequence (DNA): TGTGCCATCAGCCTGACAGGGGGCGCGAACACTGAAGCTTTCTTT. Its protein product is CAISLTGGANTEAFF.